This T cell receptor beta chain was identified in a study of T cell changes during pregnancy in multiple sclerosis. Libraries were prepared by immunoSEQ multiplex PCR; TCRdb keeps only in-frame clonotypes and omits some of them. This table holds around 28,000 clones, 89% found once. V lost 5 bases and J lost 7, with 12 bases in between. CDR1 is SGHNT and CDR2 is YENEEA in the germline V gene. The CDR3 is made up of 13 amino acids. This receptor was identified in a female donor in good health, enrolled as a control in a pregnancy study. The sample here was CD4+ T cells from peripheral blood mononuclear cells, taken in the first trimester of pregnancy. This sequence joins TRBV11-3 and TRBJ2-1; D unclear. CDR3 sequence (DNA): TGTGCCAGCAGCCCTCCCTCCAGAAATGAGCAGTTCTTC. It yields the protein CASSPPSRNEQFF.